This entry lists 28 T cell receptor beta chains sequenced from one sample in a study of T cell repertoires in cytomegalovirus infection. Each CDR3 protein is one row after TCRdb ran MiXCR on the reads. Here the sample spans around 300,000 distinct CDR3 sequences, more than 8% being singletons. Sequencing was carried out using PBMCs. These receptors were obtained from a human donor in good health (CMV status not recorded). Some clones in this sample may be carry-over from other donors' samples.

The chain carries TRBV7-2 and TRBJ2-3; 9 bases map to TRBD2. Germline V gene lookup returns CDR1 SGHTA and CDR2 FQGNSA. CDR3 length: 15 amino acids. V was clipped by 5 bases and J by 5 bases; unmatched bases: 8. CDR3 DNA sequence: TGTGCCAGCAGCCCCAGGACTAGCGTGAGAGATACGCAGTATTTT. Its translation: CASSPRTSVRDTQYF.

J is TRBJ2-7 and V is TRBV6-2 or TRBV6-3, with D possibly being TRBD1 (6 bases). Germline CDR1 MNHEY, CDR2 SVGEGT. Trimming took off 4 bases at V and 5 bases at J, with 18 bases between the two ends. The CDR3 totals 15 residues. The CDR3 loop reads CASSFSVQGLNEQYF. The CDR3 DNA is TGTGCCAGCAGTTTTAGCGTCCAGGGGCTTAACGAGCAGTACTTC.

The V call is TRBV27, the J call TRBJ2-1; D is ambiguous. Germline CDR1 reads MNHEY; CDR2 reads SMNVEV (reference sequence). Trimming took 3 bases from V and 4 from J, leaving 7 bases between them. CDR3 length equals 13 residues. The CDR3 loop reads CASSFSRYNEQFF. CDR3 bases: TGTGCCAGCAGTTTTAGCCGTTACAATGAGCAGTTCTTC.

The chain recombines TRBV5-5 with TRBJ2-5; 7 nucleotides align to TRBD1. Germline CDR1 reads SGHKS; CDR2 reads YYEKEE (reference sequence). The CDR3 covers 14 residues. V trimming: 3 bases; J trimming: 5 bases; junction bases outside the gene matches: 7. The CDR3 DNA sequence: TGTGCCAGCAGCTACCGACAGGGAACGGAGACCCAGTACTTC. Translating it yields CASSYRQGTETQYF.

This chain joins TRBV7-3 and TRBJ2-5; tentative D call: TRBD1 (6 bases). V was clipped by 2 bases and J by 0 bases, with 13 bases between them. This CDR3 spans 16 amino acids. Germline-derived CDR1 and CDR2 are SGHTA and FQGTGA. CDR3 in amino acids: CASSLAGAPYQETQYF. CDR3 coding DNA: TGTGCCAGCAGCTTAGCAGGGGCCCCCTACCAAGAGACCCAGTACTTC.

At least ten counts were recorded for this clonotype. The rearrangement joins TRBV30 to TRBJ1-4; possibly TRBD1 for D (6 bases). This CDR3 comprises 17 residues. Germline loops: CDR1 GTSNPN, CDR2 SVGIG (reference sequence). Between the trimmed V and J ends, which lost 0 bases and 0 bases, there was a span of 14 bases. CDR3 DNA: TGTGCCTGGAGTGTAGTTCCTGGGGGCGCAACTAATGAAAAACTGTTTTTT. This translates into CAWSVVPGGATNEKLFF.

This clonotype was recorded at least ten times. This chain uses TRBV7-3 with TRBJ2-3, with TRBD2 matching over 8 bases. Germline trimming cut 1 base from V and 3 bases from J; bases unmatched to any gene: 6. The length of the CDR3 is 16 residues. Germline V gene lookup returns CDR1 SGHTA and CDR2 FQGTGA. CDR3 DNA: TGTGCCAGCAGCTTAAGGAGCGGGGGAATGACAGATACGCAGTATTTT. Translation gives CASSLRSGGMTDTQYF.

This chain connects TRBV25-1 to TRBJ1-6; D is unresolved. CDR1 and CDR2 from the germline V gene are MGHDK and SYGVNS. CDR3 length: 12 amino acids. Trimming left V 8 bases short and J 9 bases short, with 11 bases between. CDR3 DNA sequence: TGTGCCAGCCGAAAAGAGGGTTCACCCCTCCACTTT. It encodes CASRKEGSPLHF.

This clonotype was counted between two and nine times. CDR3 loop: CATSTTRTYNSPLHF. The DNA for the CDR3 is TGTGCCACCAGCACTACCCGGACTTATAATTCACCCCTCCACTTT. The chain employs TRBV15 and TRBJ1-6; D gene uncertain. Germline V lookup: CDR1 LNHNV, CDR2 YYDKDF (reference sequence). CDR3 size: 15 residues. V lost 4 bases, J lost 4 bases, and 11 bases lay in between.

J is TRBJ1-1 and V is TRBV25-1; the match to TRBD1 covers 7 bases. This CDR3 region has 14 residues. With V trimmed by 5 bases and J by 5 bases, 8 bases remained unmatched. Germline V CDR1 and CDR2: MGHDK, SYGVNS. CDR3: CASSIAGGGTEAFF. DNA of the CDR3: TGTGCCAGCAGTATAGCAGGGGGAGGTACTGAAGCTTTCTTT.

The chain is built from TRBV7-3 and TRBJ2-1; the D gene is possibly TRBD2 (6 bases). The CDR3 spans 17 residues. Deletions cut 1 base from V and 7 bases from J, with 20 bases between. CDR1 is SGHTA, CDR2 FQGTGA, per germline. CDR3 bases: TGTGCCAGCAGCTTAAGGCACGACGGGAGAGGGAGGAATGAGCAGTTCTTC. It yields the protein CASSLRHDGRGRNEQFF. The full variable domain, its missing parts supplied by reference TRBV7-3 and TRBJ2-1, is GAGVSQTPSNKVTEKGKYVELRCDPISGHTALYWYRQSLGQGPEFLIYFQGTGAADDSGLPNDRFFAVRPEGSVSTLKIQRTERGDSAVYLCASSLRHDGRGRNEQFFGPGTRLTVL.

As regards this clonotype: A read error may be the cause here, since a much bigger clone is one base away. The chain joins TRBV7-8 to TRBJ2-1, with 11 positions matching TRBD2. The CDR3 has 18 residues. The trim removed 3 bases at V and 1 base at J, leaving 8 bases unmatched. CDR1 is SGHVS and CDR2 is FQNEAQ in the germline V gene. DNA for the CDR3: TGTGCCAGCAGCTTCCCAACCATAGCGGGAGGGTCCTACAATGAGCAGTTCTTC. It yields the protein CASSFPTIAGGSYNEQFF.

This clonotype was observed many times. The chain couples TRBV7-2 to TRBJ2-7, with D unresolved. Trimming shortened V by 1 base and J by 2 bases, and 6 bases separated the two germline ends. The CDR3 has 13 amino acids. CDR1 and CDR2 (germline): SGHTA, FQGNSA. CDR3 sequence: CASSLVLTYEQYF. The CDR3 region has the DNA TGTGCCAGCAGCTTAGTGCTAACCTACGAGCAGTACTTC.

This clonotype was counted only a few times. V usage is TRBV6-2 or TRBV6-3 and J usage is TRBJ2-1; D is ambiguous. CDR1 and CDR2 from the germline V gene are MNHEY and SVGEGT. Between the trimmed V and J ends, which lost 6 bases and 6 bases, there was a span of 18 bases. CDR3 length: 15 residues. CDR3 sequence reads: CASSPFDTLLNEQFF. The CDR3 nucleotides are TGTGCCAGCAGCCCCTTTGATACCCTCCTCAATGAGCAGTTCTTC.

The count of this clonotype is one. This rearrangement joins TRBV7-2 to TRBJ1-2; 11 bases line up with TRBD1. The CDR3 has 15 amino acids. The germline V gene has CDR1 SGHTA and CDR2 FQGNSA. Germline trimming cut 9 bases from V and 4 bases from J; bases unmatched to any gene: 10. CDR3 nucleotide sequence: TGTGCCAGGAGCACGGGACAGGGGGGCCGCTATGGCTACACCTTC. Amino acid sequence: CARSTGQGGRYGYTF.

The V and J genes are TRBV2 and TRBJ1-5, with D possibly being TRBD1 (6 bases). Trimming removed 0 bases at V and 9 bases at J, with 18 bases between. CDR1 SNHLY and CDR2 FYNNEI come from the germline V gene. This CDR3 contains 16 residues. The CDR3: CASSEAQGMWFGPQHF. As DNA, the CDR3 is TGTGCCAGCAGTGAAGCCCAGGGGATGTGGTTTGGGCCCCAGCATTTT.

This clonotype was seen ten or more times. This chain uses TRBV7-2 with TRBJ2-3, with 7 bases identical to TRBD2. This CDR3 contains 17 residues. Germline V gene sequence: CDR1 SGHTA, CDR2 FQGNSA. J gave up 5 bases and V 2 bases, and 13 bases lay outside the gene matches. CDR3 region: CASSLSPPLAEGDTQYF. The CDR3 coding sequence is TGTGCCAGCAGCTTAAGTCCCCCCCTAGCGGAAGGAGATACGCAGTATTTT.

This clonotype was recorded many times. This CDR3 is CASSSRSLAGGDEQFF. As DNA, the CDR3 is TGTGCCAGCAGCTCGAGGTCACTAGCGGGAGGAGATGAGCAGTTCTTC. V gene TRBV7-2 combines with J gene TRBJ2-1, with 12 bases identical to TRBD2. Per germline, CDR1 SGHTA and CDR2 FQGNSA. The trim removed 4 bases at V and 8 bases at J, leaving 9 bases unmatched. The CDR3 runs 16 residues.

This clonotype was detected a few times. This chain joins TRBV7-3 and TRBJ2-5; TRBD2 matches 7 bases. The CDR3 runs 13 residues. Per the germline V gene, CDR1 is SGHTA and CDR2 is FQGTGA. The junction had 5 bases not matched to a gene; V was cut back by 5 bases and J by 5 bases. CDR3 nucleotides: TGTGCCAGCAGCAGGACTAGTTCGGAGACCCAGTACTTC. Residues: CASSRTSSETQYF.

This clonotype was observed a handful of times. The chain links TRBV4-3 to TRBJ1-5, with a weak D call TRBD1 (5 bases). The CDR3 loop spans 16 amino acids. Per the germline V gene, CDR1 is LGHNA and CDR2 is YSLEER. The germline V and J ends were trimmed by 0 bases and 3 bases, with 12 bases remaining between them. Here the CDR3 reads CASSQDSAGNNQPQHF. The CDR3, as DNA: TGCGCCAGCAGCCAAGATTCGGCAGGGAACAATCAGCCCCAGCATTTT.

There are many counts of this clonotype. This rearrangement joins TRBV12-3 or TRBV12-4 to TRBJ1-4; a possible D gene is TRBD1 (5 bases). V lost 3 bases, J lost 3 bases, and 14 bases lay in between. The CDR3 is 16 amino acids. In DNA form, the CDR3 reads TGTGCCAGCAGTTTGAGCAGGGACGGGTCTAATGAAAAACTGTTTTTT. Translated, it gives CASSLSRDGSNEKLFF.

This chain links TRBV2 with TRBJ2-1, with 13 bases fitting TRBD2. V dropped 6 bases and J dropped 5; count of bases not matched to a gene: 4. Germline CDR1 SNHLY, CDR2 FYNNEI. The CDR3 spans 15 residues. The CDR3 reads CASSRTSGSDNEQFF. The DNA of the CDR3 is TGTGCCAGCAGCAGGACTAGCGGGAGTGACAATGAGCAGTTCTTC.

This clonotype was detected many times. J is TRBJ2-6 and V is TRBV12-3 or TRBV12-4; D tentatively reads TRBD1 or TRBD2 (5 bases each). The CDR3 length is 15 residues. The V and J ends lost 8 bases and 2 bases respectively, with 13 bases between them. The CDR3 DNA reads TGTGCCAGCTCCTCAGGGCGGGCTGGGGCCAACGTCCTGACTTTC. Amino acid sequence: CASSSGRAGANVLTF.

This clonotype was seen ten or more times. The rearrangement joins TRBV29-1 to TRBJ2-1; the match to TRBD1 covers 7 bases. CDR1 and CDR2 from the germline V gene are SQVTM and ANQGSEA. The length of the CDR3 is 16 residues. Trimming cost V 3 bases and J 0 bases; bases outside gene matches: 8. The CDR3 here is CSVDGLGQSSYNEQFF. The CDR3 bases are TGCAGCGTTGACGGTTTGGGACAGAGCTCCTACAATGAGCAGTTCTTC.

This clonotype appeared a few times. The rearrangement links TRBV15 to TRBJ2-1; 9 bases are a match to TRBD1. Germline lookup yields CDR1 LNHNV and CDR2 YYDKDF (reference sequence). The CDR3 sequence is 16 residues long. The trim removed 8 bases at V and 3 bases at J, leaving 11 bases unmatched. Here the CDR3 reads CATGSWGTGSYNEQFF. The DNA of the CDR3 is TGTGCCACCGGGAGCTGGGGGACAGGGAGCTACAATGAGCAGTTCTTC.

V is TRBV29-1 and J is TRBJ2-7; D unclear. The CDR3 is 11 amino acids. Germline-derived CDR1 and CDR2 are SQVTM and ANQGSEA. The ends were cut back, 0 bases at V and 7 bases at J, with 7 bases in the middle. The CDR3 nucleotides read TGCAGCGTTGAAGAATTGGAAGAGCAGTACTTC. Residues: CSVEELEEQYF.

There are a few counts of this clonotype. The V call is TRBV4-2, the J call TRBJ1-1; D possibly corresponds to TRBD1 (6 bases). Per the germline V gene, CDR1 is LGHNA and CDR2 is YNFKEQ. The CDR3 contains 15 residues. The V and J ends lost 1 base and 0 bases respectively, with 9 bases between them. For the CDR3, the DNA is TGTGCCAGCAGCCAAGTCCAGGGGTTGAACACTGAAGCTTTCTTT. As protein: CASSQVQGLNTEAFF.

This clonotype was seen many times. The chain uses TRBV7-2 and TRBJ1-2; TRBD1 matches at 11 bases. The CDR3 totals 14 residues. The V gene's germline CDR1 is SGHTA and CDR2 FQGNSA. V shed 11 bases, J shed 7 bases, and the junction held 12 bases outside the gene matches. The CDR3 loop is CAGSNGQGAGGYTF. In nucleotides, the CDR3 is TGTGCCGGTTCTAACGGACAGGGGGCCGGTGGCTACACCTTC.